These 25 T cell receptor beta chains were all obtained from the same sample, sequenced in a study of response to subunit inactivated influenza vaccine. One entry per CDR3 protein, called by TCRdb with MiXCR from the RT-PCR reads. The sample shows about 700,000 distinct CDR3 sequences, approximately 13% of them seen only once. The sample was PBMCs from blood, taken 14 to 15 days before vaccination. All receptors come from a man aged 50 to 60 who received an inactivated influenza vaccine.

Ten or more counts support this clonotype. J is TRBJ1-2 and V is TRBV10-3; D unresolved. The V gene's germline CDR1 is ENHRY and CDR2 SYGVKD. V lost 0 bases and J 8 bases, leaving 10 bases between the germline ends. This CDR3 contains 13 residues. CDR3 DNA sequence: TGTGCCATCAGTGAGTCGCCGGATTTGGGCTACACCTTC. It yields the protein CAISESPDLGYTF.

The CDR3 nucleotides are TGTGCCAGCAGTCTTCGTTGGGGCACAGATACGCAGTATTTT. Amino acid sequence: CASSLRWGTDTQYF. This sequence joins TRBV6-2 or TRBV6-3 and TRBJ2-3; D is unresolved. The length of the CDR3 is 14 residues. Germline assignment: CDR1 MNHEY and CDR2 SVGEGT. Trimming left V 5 bases short and J 1 base short, with 10 bases between.

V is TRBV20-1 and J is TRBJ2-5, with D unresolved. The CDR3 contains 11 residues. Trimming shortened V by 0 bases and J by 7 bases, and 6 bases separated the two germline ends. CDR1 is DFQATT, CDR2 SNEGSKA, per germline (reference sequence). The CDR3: CSARDGTTQYF. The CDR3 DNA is TGCAGTGCTAGAGATGGAACGACCCAGTACTTC.

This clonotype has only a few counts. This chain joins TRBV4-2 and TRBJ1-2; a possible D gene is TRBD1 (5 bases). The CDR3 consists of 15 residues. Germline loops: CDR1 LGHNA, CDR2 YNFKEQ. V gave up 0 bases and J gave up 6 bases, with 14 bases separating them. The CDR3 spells CASSQDGGGRNGYTF. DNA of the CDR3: TGTGCCAGCAGCCAAGATGGCGGGGGAAGGAATGGCTACACCTTC.

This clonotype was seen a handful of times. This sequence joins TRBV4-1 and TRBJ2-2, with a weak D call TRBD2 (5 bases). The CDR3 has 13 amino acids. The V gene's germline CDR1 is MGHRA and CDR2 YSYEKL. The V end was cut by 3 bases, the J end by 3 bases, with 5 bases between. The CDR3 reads CASSHSDTGELFF. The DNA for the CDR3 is TGCGCCAGCAGCCATAGCGACACCGGGGAGCTGTTTTTT.

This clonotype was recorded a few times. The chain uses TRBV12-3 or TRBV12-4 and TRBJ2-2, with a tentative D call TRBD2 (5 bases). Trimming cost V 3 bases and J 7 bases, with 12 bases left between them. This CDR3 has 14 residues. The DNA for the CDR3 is TGTGCCAGCAGTTTCGCGCCGGGAAGCGGGGAGCTGTTTTTT. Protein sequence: CASSFAPGSGELFF.

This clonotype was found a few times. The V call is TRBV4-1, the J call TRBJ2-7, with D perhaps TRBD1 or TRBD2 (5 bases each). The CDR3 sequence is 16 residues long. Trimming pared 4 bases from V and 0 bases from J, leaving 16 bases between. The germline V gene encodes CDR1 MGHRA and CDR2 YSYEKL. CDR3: CASSRVGAGSSYEQYF. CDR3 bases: TGCGCCAGCAGCCGAGTTGGGGCTGGGAGCTCCTACGAGCAGTACTTC.

CDR3 in DNA: TGTGCCAGCTCACCAAAAGACGGGGTTCGGGGGGAAGGCTACACCTTC. Protein: CASSPKDGVRGEGYTF. The chain links TRBV18 to TRBJ1-2; tentative D call: TRBD1 (5 bases). The CDR3 covers 16 residues. V was clipped by 2 bases and J by 8 bases, with 21 bases between them. Germline-derived CDR1 and CDR2 are KGHSH and LQKENI.

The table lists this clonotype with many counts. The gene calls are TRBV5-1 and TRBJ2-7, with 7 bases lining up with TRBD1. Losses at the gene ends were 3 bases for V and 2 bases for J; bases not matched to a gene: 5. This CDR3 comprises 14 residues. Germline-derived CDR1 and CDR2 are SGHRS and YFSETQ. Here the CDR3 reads CASSSGQRTYEQYF. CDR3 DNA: TGCGCCAGCAGCTCGGGACAGAGAACCTACGAGCAGTACTTC.

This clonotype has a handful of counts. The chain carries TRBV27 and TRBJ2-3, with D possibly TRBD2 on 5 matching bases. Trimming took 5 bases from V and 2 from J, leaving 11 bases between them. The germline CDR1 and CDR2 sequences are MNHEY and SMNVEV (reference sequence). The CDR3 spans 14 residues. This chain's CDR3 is CASSPRLSTDTQYF. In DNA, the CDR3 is TGTGCCAGCAGTCCTAGACTATCCACAGATACGCAGTATTTT.

For the CDR3, the DNA is TGTGCCAGCAGCTTAGAGGGTGGATGGTACGAGCAGTACTTC. It translates to CASSLEGGWYEQYF. This sequence joins TRBV7-6 and TRBJ2-7, with unresolved D. This CDR3 has 14 amino acids. The V gene's germline CDR1 is SGHVS and CDR2 FNYEAQ. V lost 1 base, J lost 4 bases, and 11 bases lay in between.

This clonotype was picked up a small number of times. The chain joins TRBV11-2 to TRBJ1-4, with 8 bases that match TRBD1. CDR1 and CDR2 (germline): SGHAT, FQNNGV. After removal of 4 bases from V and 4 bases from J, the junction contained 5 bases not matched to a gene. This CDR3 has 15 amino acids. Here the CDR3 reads CASSSYRGINEKLFF. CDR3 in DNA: TGTGCCAGCAGCTCCTACAGGGGGATTAATGAAAAACTGTTTTTT.

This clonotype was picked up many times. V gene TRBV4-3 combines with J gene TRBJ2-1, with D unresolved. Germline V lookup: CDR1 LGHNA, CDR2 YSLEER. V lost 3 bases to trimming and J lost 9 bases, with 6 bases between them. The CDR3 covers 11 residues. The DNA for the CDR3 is TGCGCCAGCAGCCACGCATCTGAGCAGTTCTTC. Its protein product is CASSHASEQFF.

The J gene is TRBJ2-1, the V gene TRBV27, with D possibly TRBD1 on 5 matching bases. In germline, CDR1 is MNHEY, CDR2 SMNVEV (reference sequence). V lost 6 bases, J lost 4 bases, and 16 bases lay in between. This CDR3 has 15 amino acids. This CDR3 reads CASRSSRVRYNEQFF. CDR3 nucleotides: TGTGCCAGCAGGAGTAGCAGGGTTCGGTACAATGAGCAGTTCTTC.

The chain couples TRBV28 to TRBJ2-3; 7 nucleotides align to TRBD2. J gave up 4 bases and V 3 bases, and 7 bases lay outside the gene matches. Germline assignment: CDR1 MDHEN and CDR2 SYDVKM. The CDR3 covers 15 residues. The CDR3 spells CASSFPPGGSDTQYF. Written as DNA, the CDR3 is TGTGCCAGCAGTTTTCCTCCGGGGGGTTCAGATACGCAGTATTTT.

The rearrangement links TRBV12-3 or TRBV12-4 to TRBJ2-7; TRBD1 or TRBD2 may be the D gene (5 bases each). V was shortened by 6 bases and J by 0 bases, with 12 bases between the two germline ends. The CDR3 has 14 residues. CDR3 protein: CASSSRGSSYEQYF. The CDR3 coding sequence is TGTGCCAGCAGCTCTCGGGGCAGCTCCTACGAGCAGTACTTC.

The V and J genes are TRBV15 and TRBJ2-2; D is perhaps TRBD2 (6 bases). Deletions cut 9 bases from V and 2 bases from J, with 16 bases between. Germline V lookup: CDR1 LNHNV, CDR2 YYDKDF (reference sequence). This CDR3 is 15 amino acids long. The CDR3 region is CATSTGTANTGELFF. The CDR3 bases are TGTGCCACTTCGACCGGGACTGCAAACACCGGGGAGCTGTTTTTT.

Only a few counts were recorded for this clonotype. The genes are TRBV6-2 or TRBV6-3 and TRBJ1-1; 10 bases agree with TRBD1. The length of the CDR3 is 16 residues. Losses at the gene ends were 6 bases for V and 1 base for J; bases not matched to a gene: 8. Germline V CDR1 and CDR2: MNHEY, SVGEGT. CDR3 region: CASRPRDRGENTEAFF. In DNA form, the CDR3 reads TGTGCCAGCAGACCTCGGGACAGGGGCGAGAACACTGAAGCTTTCTTT.

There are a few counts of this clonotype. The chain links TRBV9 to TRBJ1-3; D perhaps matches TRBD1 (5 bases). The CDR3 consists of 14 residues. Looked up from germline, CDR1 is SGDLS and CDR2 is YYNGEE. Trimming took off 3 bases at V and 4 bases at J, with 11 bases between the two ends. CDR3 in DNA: TGTGCCAGCAGCGCAACAGGAGTAGGAAACACCATATATTTT. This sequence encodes CASSATGVGNTIYF.

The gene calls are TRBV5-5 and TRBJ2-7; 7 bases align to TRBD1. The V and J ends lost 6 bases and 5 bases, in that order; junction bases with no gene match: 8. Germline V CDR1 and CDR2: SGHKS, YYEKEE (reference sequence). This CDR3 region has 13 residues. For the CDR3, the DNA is TGTGCCAGCACCGGGACAGCCTCTAACGAGCAGTACTTC. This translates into CASTGTASNEQYF.

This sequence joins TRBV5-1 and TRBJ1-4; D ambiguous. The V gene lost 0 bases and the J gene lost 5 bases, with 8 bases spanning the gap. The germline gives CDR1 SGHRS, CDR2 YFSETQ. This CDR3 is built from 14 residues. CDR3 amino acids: CASSLEARNEKLFF. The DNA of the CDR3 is TGCGCCAGCAGCTTGGAAGCACGAAATGAAAAACTGTTTTTT.

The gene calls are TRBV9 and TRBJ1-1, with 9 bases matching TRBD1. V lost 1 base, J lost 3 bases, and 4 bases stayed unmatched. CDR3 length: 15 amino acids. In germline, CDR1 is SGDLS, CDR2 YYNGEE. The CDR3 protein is CASSVPTGGDTEAFF. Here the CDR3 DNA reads TGTGCCAGCAGCGTACCGACAGGGGGGGACACTGAAGCTTTCTTT.

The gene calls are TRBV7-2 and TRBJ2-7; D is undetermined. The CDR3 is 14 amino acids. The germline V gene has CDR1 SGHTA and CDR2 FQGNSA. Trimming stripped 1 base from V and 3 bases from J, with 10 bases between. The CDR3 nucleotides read TGTGCCAGCAGCTTAGGGGATGGCGGCTACGAGCAGTACTTC. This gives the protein CASSLGDGGYEQYF.

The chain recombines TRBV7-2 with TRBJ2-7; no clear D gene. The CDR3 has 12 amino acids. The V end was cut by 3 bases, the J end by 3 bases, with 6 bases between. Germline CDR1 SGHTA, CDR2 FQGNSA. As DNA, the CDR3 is TGTGCCAGCAGCTTTGGGAACTACGAGCAGTACTTC. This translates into CASSFGNYEQYF.

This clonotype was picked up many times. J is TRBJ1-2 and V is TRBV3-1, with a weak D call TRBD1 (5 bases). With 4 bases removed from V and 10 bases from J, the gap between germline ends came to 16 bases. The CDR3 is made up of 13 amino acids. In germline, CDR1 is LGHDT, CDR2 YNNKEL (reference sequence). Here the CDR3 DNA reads TGTGCCAGCAGCCTAGACCCCACAGGCGACTACACCTTC. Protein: CASSLDPTGDYTF.